Below, 18 T cell receptor beta chains from the same sample are listed, as sequenced in a study of vaccination and CD4 T cells after COVID-19. Cultured CD4+ T-cell DNA underwent Oncomine TCR Beta short-read sequencing. TCRdb independently ran MiXCR on the PCR reads; one entry per CDR3 protein. The sample yields over 15,000 distinct CDR3 sequences, roughly 50% seen once. No antigen is known for these receptors. Treatment of the sample: roughly nine-day PBMC culture with coronavirus spike peptide pools or control peptides (ViraFEST assay). Sequenced material: CD4+ T cells from blood, cultured in vitro. These receptors all come from a human donor who had recovered from COVID-19.

The chain uses TRBV19 and TRBJ2-2; TRBD1 might be the D (5 bases). This CDR3 has 14 amino acids. V lost 4 bases and J lost 1, with 7 bases in between. Germline CDR1 LNHDA, CDR2 SQIVND (reference sequence). CDR3: CASSNTGNTGELFF. The CDR3 region has the DNA TGTGCCAGTAGTAATACAGGGAACACCGGGGAGCTGTTTTTT. Looking up the rest from reference TRBV19 and TRBJ2-2 gives the full variable domain: DGGITQSPKYLFRKEGQNVTLSCEQNLNHDAMYWYRQDPGQGLRLIYYSQIVNDFQKGDIAEGYSVSREKKESFPLTVTSAQKNPTAFYLCASSNTGNTGELFFGEGSRLTVL.

The chain is built from TRBV4-3 and TRBJ1-2; D is ambiguous. From germline, CDR1 is LGHNA and CDR2 YSLEER. This CDR3 contains 15 residues. Trimming cost V 0 bases and J 2 bases, with 10 bases left between them. The CDR3 nucleotides read TGCGCCAGCAGCCAAGATTGGCCTGCGAACTATGGCTACACCTTC. Encoded protein: CASSQDWPANYGYTF.

This chain links TRBV27 with TRBJ2-5; perhaps D is TRBD1 or TRBD2 (5 bases each). Germline V CDR1 and CDR2: MNHEY, SMNVEV (reference sequence). The ends were cut back, 1 base at V and 1 base at J, with 10 bases in the middle. This CDR3 contains 15 residues. Here the CDR3 reads CASSLFYGGQETQYF. DNA of the CDR3: TGTGCCAGCAGTTTATTTTATGGGGGCCAAGAGACCCAGTACTTC.

This clonotype was seen a handful of times. The chain employs TRBV5-6 and TRBJ1-5; TRBD1 agrees at 8 bases. The length of the CDR3 is 14 residues. V lost 3 bases, J lost 9 bases, and 8 bases stayed unmatched. Germline assignment: CDR1 SGHDT and CDR2 YYEEEE. The CDR3 reads CASSSRTGKGPQHF. In nucleotides, the CDR3 is TGTGCCAGCAGCTCGCGGACAGGGAAGGGGCCCCAGCATTTT.

This clonotype was seen a few times. This chain joins TRBV20-1 and TRBJ2-3; perhaps TRBD1 as D (6 bases). This CDR3 region has 14 residues. The germline V gene encodes CDR1 DFQATT and CDR2 SNEGSKA (reference sequence). V was shortened by 3 bases and J by 6 bases, with 16 bases between the two germline ends. The CDR3 sequence: CSASGRGGPDTQYF. In nucleotides, the CDR3 is TGCAGTGCTAGTGGCAGGGGCGGTCCCGATACGCAGTATTTT.

The chain combines TRBV5-1 with TRBJ1-2; no firm D call. CDR3 size: 11 residues. Germline CDR1 reads SGHRS; CDR2 reads YFSETQ. Trimming removed 8 bases at V and 7 bases at J, with 12 bases between. The CDR3 region is CASRSARGYTF. The CDR3 region has the DNA TGCGCCAGTCGCTCAGCGCGTGGCTACACCTTC.

The CDR3 reads CSAYATTDTQYF. The CDR3 DNA sequence: TGCAGTGCCTACGCTACCACAGATACGCAGTATTTT. The chain has TRBV20-1 and TRBJ2-3; D gene uncertain. Trimming pared 6 bases from V and 2 bases from J, leaving 9 bases between. The CDR3 sequence is 12 residues long. Germline V CDR1 and CDR2: DFQATT, SNEGSKA (reference sequence).

The J gene is TRBJ2-7, the V gene TRBV7-8; TRBD2 matches at 7 bases. Trimming took 2 bases from V and 2 from J; bases not matched to a gene: 0. Germline V gene lookup returns CDR1 SGHVS and CDR2 FQNEAQ. This CDR3 spans 13 amino acids. In DNA form, the CDR3 reads TGTGCCAGCAGCTTAACTAGCGCCTACGAGCAGTACTTC. Protein sequence: CASSLTSAYEQYF. Filled out from reference TRBV7-8 and TRBJ2-7, the complete variable domain reads GAGVSQSPRYKVAKRGQDVALRCDPISGHVSLFWYQQALGQGPEFLTYFQNEAQLDKSGLPSDRFFAERPEGSVSTLKIQRTQQEDSAVYLCASSLTSAYEQYFGPGTRLTVT.

The chain is built from TRBV19 and TRBJ1-6; D is unresolved. Germline V gene lookup returns CDR1 LNHDA and CDR2 SQIVND (reference sequence). V lost 4 bases and J 2 bases, leaving 6 bases between the germline ends. The length of the CDR3 is 14 residues. The CDR3 loop is CASSTTAYNSPLHF. The CDR3, as DNA: TGTGCCAGTAGTACGACGGCCTATAATTCACCCCTCCACTTT.

The chain employs TRBV2 and TRBJ1-1; D is possibly TRBD1 (5 bases). This CDR3 is built from 13 residues. CDR1 and CDR2 (germline): SNHLY, FYNNEI. V gave up 5 bases and J gave up 0 bases, with 7 bases separating them. The CDR3 nucleotides are TGTGCCAGCAGTAGACAGCTGAACACTGAAGCTTTCTTT. Protein sequence: CASSRQLNTEAFF.

The chain uses TRBV24-1 and TRBJ1-1; possible D gene TRBD1, 5 bases. The CDR3 has 17 residues. The V and J ends lost 5 bases and 6 bases respectively, with 24 bases between them. Germline V gene lookup returns CDR1 KGHDR and CDR2 SFDVKD. The CDR3 loop reads CATSGPPGEGRGAEAFF. The DNA of the CDR3 is TGTGCCACCAGTGGGCCCCCCGGGGAGGGGAGGGGAGCTGAAGCTTTCTTT.

Points on this clonotype: A much larger clone is a single base away; this may be a read error. The V and J genes are TRBV2 and TRBJ1-3, with 9 bases fitting TRBD1. The CDR3 has 15 residues. The germline V gene encodes CDR1 SNHLY and CDR2 FYNNEI. The CDR3: CASSAGTGPGDTIYF. CDR3 DNA sequence: TGTGCCAGCAGCGCTGGGACAGGGCCTGGAGACACCATATATTTT.

This chain links TRBV6-1 with TRBJ2-1, with D unresolved. The CDR3 spans 12 residues. Germline V lookup: CDR1 MNHNS, CDR2 SASEGT. With 6 bases removed from V and 4 bases from J, the gap between germline ends came to 7 bases. The CDR3 bases are TGTGCCAGCAGAGGAAGGTACAATGAGCAGTTCTTC. This gives the protein CASRGRYNEQFF.

The chain couples TRBV6-5 to TRBJ2-5; 8 bases match TRBD1. The CDR3 has 15 amino acids. Germline CDR1 MNHEY, CDR2 SVGAGI. The junction had 3 bases not matched to a gene; V was cut back by 0 bases and J by 3 bases. CDR3 DNA: TGTGCCAGCAGTTACTCGGTGACAGGGGAAGAGACCCAGTACTTC. Amino acids: CASSYSVTGEETQYF.

V is TRBV7-6 and J is TRBJ2-3; TRBD1 might be the D (5 bases). This CDR3 is built from 13 residues. V was cut by 5 bases and J by 4 bases, with 10 bases left in between. The V gene's germline CDR1 is SGHVS and CDR2 FNYEAQ. This CDR3 is CASSPTRADTQYF. The CDR3 DNA reads as TGTGCCAGCAGCCCGACCAGGGCAGATACGCAGTATTTT.

The CDR3 loop is CASSLAGGRTEAFF. In nucleotides, the CDR3 is TGTGCCAGCAGTTTAGCTGGCGGACGGACTGAAGCTTTCTTT. The chain combines TRBV12-3 or TRBV12-4 with TRBJ1-1, with no clear D. V was trimmed by 0 bases and J by 5 bases, leaving 10 bases between them. The CDR3 has 14 residues.

The chain joins TRBV5-5 to TRBJ1-5, with D perhaps matching TRBD1 (5 bases). V lost 1 base and J lost 2, with 7 bases in between. Germline CDR1 reads SGHKS; CDR2 reads YYEKEE (reference sequence). The CDR3 contains 14 residues. CDR3 bases: TGTGCCAGCAGCTTGCAGGGAGGCAATCAGCCCCAGCATTTT. Translating gives CASSLQGGNQPQHF.

The rearrangement links TRBV6-1 to TRBJ1-6; D may be TRBD1 (6 bases). Germline V gene lookup returns CDR1 MNHNS and CDR2 SASEGT. The V gene lost 6 bases and the J gene lost 2 bases, with 11 bases spanning the gap. CDR3 length: 15 amino acids. The CDR3 sequence is CASSQQGPYNSPLHF. The CDR3 DNA is TGTGCCAGCAGCCAACAGGGTCCCTATAATTCACCCCTCCACTTT.